This is a list of T cell receptor beta chains from one sample in a study of CD8 T cells in ankylosing spondylitis. TCRdb reprocessed the 5' RACE reads with MiXCR, giving one entry per CDR3 protein. This sample carries about 480,000 distinct CDR3 sequences, under 20% of them seen once, and the ten largest clones take approximately 0.93%. Material for sequencing was blood, either unsorted or a sorted T cell fraction (not recorded which). All receptors derive from a male donor with ankylosing spondylitis. Both conserved end residues are part of each CDR3. A D gene is named only where the DNA matches it firmly. The size field is filled for only some rows; it gives once, few, many or a size class.

TRBV12-3/TRBV12-4,TRBJ2-7,NA,NA,CASSLATPGYEQYF,TGTGCCAGCAGTTTAGCTACGCCCGGATACGAGCAGTACTTC
TRBV5-1,TRBJ1-1,TRBD1,NA,CASSLAYRGGSTEAFF,TGCGCCAGCAGCTTGGCGTACAGGGGAGGGAGCACTGAAGCTTTCTTT
TRBV2,TRBJ1-5,NA,few,CASSDRQGYQPQHF,TGTGCCAGCAGTGACAGGCAGGGGTATCAGCCCCAGCATTTT
TRBV18,TRBJ2-5,NA,NA,CASSPGQEETQYF,TGTGCCAGCTCACCGGGGCAGGAAGAGACCCAGTACTTC
TRBV20-1,TRBJ2-1,TRBD2,few,CSASTSGRPYNEQFF,TGCAGTGCTAGTACTAGCGGGAGACCCTACAATGAGCAGTTCTTC
TRBV5-1,TRBJ2-7,NA,few,CASHKGGTYSYEQYF,TGCGCCAGCCACAAGGGCGGGACGTACTCCTACGAGCAGTACTTC
TRBV4-1,TRBJ1-2,TRBD1,few,CASSQDPGQGFGYTF,TGCGCCAGCAGCCAAGATCCGGGACAGGGATTTGGCTACACCTTC
TRBV20-1,TRBJ2-2,TRBD1,NA,CSASNPGQQNTGELFF,TGCAGTGCTAGTAATCCGGGACAGCAAAACACCGGGGAGCTGTTTTTT
TRBV28,TRBJ2-1,TRBD2,few,CASSQASAGDNEQFF,TGTGCCAGCAGTCAGGCCTCAGCGGGAGACAATGAGCAGTTCTTC
TRBV4-2,TRBJ1-2,TRBD1,few,CASSQDAGTGVTLSYGYTF,TGTGCCAGCAGCCAAGACGCCGGGACAGGGGTGACCCTCAGCTATGGCTACACCTTC
TRBV10-3,TRBJ2-2,NA,few,CAISEGVTGELFF,TGTGCCATCAGTGAGGGAGTCACCGGGGAGCTGTTTTTT
TRBV20-1,TRBJ2-2,TRBD2,NA,CSARFASGKIQGTGELFF,TGCAGTGCTAGGTTTGCTAGCGGGAAAATCCAGGGCACCGGGGAGCTGTTTTTT
TRBV13,TRBJ2-3,NA,NA,CASSPALTGGADTQYF,TGTGCCAGCAGCCCCGCGTTGACGGGGGGCGCAGATACGCAGTATTTT
TRBV25-1,TRBJ1-2,NA,few,CASSELGGAEGYTF,TGTGCCAGCAGTGAGTTAGGGGGGGCAGAAGGCTACACCTTC
TRBV19,TRBJ2-3,NA,few,CASSMAGDTQYF,TGTGCCAGTAGTATGGCCGGGGATACGCAGTATTTT
TRBV28,TRBJ1-5,NA,NA,CASSLLRQPQHF,TGTGCCAGCAGTTTGTTGCGACAGCCCCAGCATTTT
TRBV27,TRBJ2-7,NA,NA,CASSGGSPSHYEQYF,TGTGCCAGCAGTGGGGGGTCACCCTCCCACTACGAGCAGTACTTC
TRBV10-3,TRBJ2-3,TRBD2,few,CAISESTGGPSTDTQYF,TGTGCCATCAGTGAGTCGACGGGGGGACCGAGCACAGATACGCAGTATTTT
TRBV20-1,TRBJ1-2,NA,few,CSASDRWLGYTF,TGCAGTGCTAGCGACAGATGGTTGGGCTACACCTTC
TRBV12-3/TRBV12-4,TRBJ1-5,NA,many,CASSLSTGAQPQHF,TGTGCCAGCAGTTTGAGCACGGGGGCTCAGCCCCAGCATTTT
TRBV7-8,TRBJ1-1,NA,few,CASSLVPAYTEAFF,TGTGCCAGCAGCTTAGTTCCAGCCTACACTGAAGCTTTCTTT
TRBV27,TRBJ2-3,NA,few,CASSLLGSGSTDTQYF,TGTGCCAGCAGTTTATTGGGTAGCGGCAGCACAGATACGCAGTATTTT
TRBV9,TRBJ2-2,NA,NA,CASSVLADTNTGELFF,TGTGCCAGCAGCGTATTAGCGGACACGAACACCGGGGAGCTGTTTTTT
TRBV6-1,TRBJ1-3,TRBD1,few,CASSEFGGLGTGDGNTIYF,TGTGCCAGCAGTGAATTCGGTGGTTTGGGTACAGGGGATGGAAACACCATATATTTT
TRBV28,TRBJ2-7,NA,few,CASSPQKRVKYEQYF,TGTGCCAGCAGTCCCCAAAAGAGGGTAAAATACGAGCAGTACTTC
TRBV3-1,TRBJ1-6,TRBD1,few,CASSQTGTAANSPLHF,TGTGCCAGCAGCCAAACCGGGACAGCTGCAAATTCACCCCTCCACTTT
TRBV5-1,TRBJ2-3,NA,many,CASSPRADTQYF,TGCGCCAGCAGCCCGCGTGCGGATACGCAGTATTTT
TRBV28,TRBJ2-7,TRBD1,few,CASTDRVHEQYF,TGTGCCAGCACCGACAGGGTTCACGAGCAGTACTTC
TRBV3-1,TRBJ2-3,TRBD1,NA,CASSQLQGADTQYF,TGTGCCAGCAGCCAACTACAGGGGGCAGATACGCAGTATTTT
TRBV7-8,TRBJ2-6,NA,few,CASSLVLGFGANVLTF,TGTGCCAGCAGCTTAGTCCTCGGGTTCGGGGCCAACGTCCTGACTTTC
TRBV29-1,TRBJ1-1,NA,few,CSVERTGLNTEAFF,TGCAGCGTTGAAAGAACAGGGCTGAACACTGAAGCTTTCTTT
TRBV24-1,TRBJ2-1,NA,many,CATSDSHGDEQFF,TGTGCCACCAGTGATTCCCACGGGGATGAGCAGTTCTTC
TRBV7-2,TRBJ2-7,NA,few,CASSHSVGGPYEQYF,TGTGCCAGCAGCCACTCGGTTGGGGGGCCCTACGAGCAGTACTTC